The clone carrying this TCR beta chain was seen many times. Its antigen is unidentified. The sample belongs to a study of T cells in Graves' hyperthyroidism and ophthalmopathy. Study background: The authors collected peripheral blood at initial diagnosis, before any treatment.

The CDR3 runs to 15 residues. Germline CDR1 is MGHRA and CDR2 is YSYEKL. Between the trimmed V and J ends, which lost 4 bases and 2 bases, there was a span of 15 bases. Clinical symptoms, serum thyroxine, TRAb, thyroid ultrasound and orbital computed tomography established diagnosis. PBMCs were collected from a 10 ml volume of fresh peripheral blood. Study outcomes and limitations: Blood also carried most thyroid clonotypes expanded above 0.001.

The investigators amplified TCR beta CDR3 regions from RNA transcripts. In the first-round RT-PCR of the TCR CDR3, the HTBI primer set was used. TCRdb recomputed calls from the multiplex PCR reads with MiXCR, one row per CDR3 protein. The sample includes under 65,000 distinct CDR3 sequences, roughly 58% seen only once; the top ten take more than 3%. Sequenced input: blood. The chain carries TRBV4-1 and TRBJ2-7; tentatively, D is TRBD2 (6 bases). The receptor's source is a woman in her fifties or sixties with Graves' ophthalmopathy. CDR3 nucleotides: TGCGCCAGCAGCCCGCGGGACTCCGGGGCCTACGAGCAGTACTTC. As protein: CASSPRDSGAYEQYF.